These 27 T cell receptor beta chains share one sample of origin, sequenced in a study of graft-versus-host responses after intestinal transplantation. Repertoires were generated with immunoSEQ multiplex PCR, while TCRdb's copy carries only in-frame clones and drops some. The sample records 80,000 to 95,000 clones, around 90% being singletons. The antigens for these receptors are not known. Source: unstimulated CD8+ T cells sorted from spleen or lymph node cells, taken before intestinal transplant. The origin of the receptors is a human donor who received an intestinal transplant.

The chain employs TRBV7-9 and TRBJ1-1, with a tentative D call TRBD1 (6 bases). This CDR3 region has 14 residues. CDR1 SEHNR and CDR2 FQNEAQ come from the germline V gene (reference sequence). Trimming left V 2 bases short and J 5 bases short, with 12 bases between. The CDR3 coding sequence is TGTGCCAGCAGCTTAATCAGGGGCGAGACTGAAGCTTTCTTT. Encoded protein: CASSLIRGETEAFF.

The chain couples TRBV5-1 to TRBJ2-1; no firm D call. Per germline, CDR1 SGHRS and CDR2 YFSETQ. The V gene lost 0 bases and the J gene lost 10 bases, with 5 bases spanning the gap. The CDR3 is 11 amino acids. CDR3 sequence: CASSLGREQFF. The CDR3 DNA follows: TGCGCCAGCAGCTTGGGCCGCGAGCAGTTCTTC.

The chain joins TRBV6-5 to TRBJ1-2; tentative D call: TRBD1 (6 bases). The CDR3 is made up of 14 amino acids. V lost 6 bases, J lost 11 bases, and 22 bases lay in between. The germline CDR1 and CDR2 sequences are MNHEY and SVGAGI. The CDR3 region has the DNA TGTGCCAGCAGCCCCGGGGGCGGAGCTTTTCGTTACACCTTC. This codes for CASSPGGGAFRYTF.

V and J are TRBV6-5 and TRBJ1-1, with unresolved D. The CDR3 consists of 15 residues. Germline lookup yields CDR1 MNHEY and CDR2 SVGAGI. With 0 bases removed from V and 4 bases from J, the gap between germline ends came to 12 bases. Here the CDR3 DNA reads TGTGCCAGCAGTTACTCGACGGTTTCGTTCACTGAAGCTTTCTTT. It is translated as CASSYSTVSFTEAFF.

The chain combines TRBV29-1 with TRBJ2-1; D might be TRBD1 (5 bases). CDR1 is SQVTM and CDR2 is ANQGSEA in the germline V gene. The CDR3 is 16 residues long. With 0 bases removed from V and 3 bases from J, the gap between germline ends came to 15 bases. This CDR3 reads CSVEDPLGRIYNEQFF. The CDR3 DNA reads TGCAGCGTTGAAGATCCGTTGGGGCGGATCTACAATGAGCAGTTCTTC.

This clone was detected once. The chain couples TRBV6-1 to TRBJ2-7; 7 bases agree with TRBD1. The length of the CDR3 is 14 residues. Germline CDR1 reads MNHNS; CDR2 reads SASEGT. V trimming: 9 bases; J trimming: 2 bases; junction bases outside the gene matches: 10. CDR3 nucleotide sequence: TGTGCCAGTTCCGACAGGGCCATTACCTACGAGCAGTACTTC. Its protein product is CASSDRAITYEQYF.

CDR3 in amino acids: CASSLYSASGRAETQYF. CDR3 nucleotides: TGTGCCAGCAGTTTATACTCCGCTAGCGGGAGGGCGGAGACCCAGTACTTC. The genes are TRBV28 and TRBJ2-5; 12 bases agree with TRBD2. This CDR3 comprises 17 residues. CDR1 is MDHEN, CDR2 SYDVKM, per germline. V dropped 1 base and J dropped 5; count of bases not matched to a gene: 8.

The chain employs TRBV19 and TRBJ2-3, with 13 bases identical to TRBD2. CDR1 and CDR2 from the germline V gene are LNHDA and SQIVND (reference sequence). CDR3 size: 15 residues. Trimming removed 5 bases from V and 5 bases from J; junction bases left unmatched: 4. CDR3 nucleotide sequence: TGTGCCAGTAGTGGACTAGCGGGAGATATAGATACGCAGTATTTT. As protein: CASSGLAGDIDTQYF.

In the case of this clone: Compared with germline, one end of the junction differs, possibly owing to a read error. This CDR3 reads CASSLVAGTSGIF. The CDR3, as DNA: TGTGCCAGCAGCTTAGTTGCTGGGACTAGTGGCATCTTC. The chain carries TRBV7-6 and TRBJ2-1, with TRBD2 matching over 8 bases. The CDR3 spans 13 residues. Germline assignment: CDR1 SGHVS and CDR2 FNYEAQ.

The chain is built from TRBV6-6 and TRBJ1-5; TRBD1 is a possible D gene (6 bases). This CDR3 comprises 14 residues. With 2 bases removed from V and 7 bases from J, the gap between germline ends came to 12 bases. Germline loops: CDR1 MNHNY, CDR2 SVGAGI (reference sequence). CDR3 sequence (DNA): TGTGCCAGCAGTTACCCAGGGGACGGGCAGCCCCAGCATTTT. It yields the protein CASSYPGDGQPQHF.

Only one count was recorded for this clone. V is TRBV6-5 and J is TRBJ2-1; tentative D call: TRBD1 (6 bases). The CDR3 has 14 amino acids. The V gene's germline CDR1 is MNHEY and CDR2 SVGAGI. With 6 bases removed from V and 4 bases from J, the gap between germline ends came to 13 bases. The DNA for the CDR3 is TGTGCCAGCAGCGAGGACAGAGCGTACAATGAGCAGTTCTTC. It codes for CASSEDRAYNEQFF.

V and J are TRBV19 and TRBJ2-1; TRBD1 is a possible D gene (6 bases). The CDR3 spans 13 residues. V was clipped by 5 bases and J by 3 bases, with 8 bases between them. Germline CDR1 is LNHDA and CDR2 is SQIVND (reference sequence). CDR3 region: CASSEGHYNEQFF. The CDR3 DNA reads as TGTGCCAGTAGTGAGGGACACTACAATGAGCAGTTCTTC.

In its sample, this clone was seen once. Written as DNA, the CDR3 is TGCGCCAGCAGCCCGGGACAGGCTACCTACGAGCAGTACTTC. It yields the protein CASSPGQATYEQYF. V gene TRBV23-1 combines with J gene TRBJ2-7; TRBD1 matches 8 bases. TRBV23-1 counts as an open reading frame of uncertain function. V lost 6 bases and J lost 2; bases outside the gene matches: 6. This CDR3 comprises 14 residues.

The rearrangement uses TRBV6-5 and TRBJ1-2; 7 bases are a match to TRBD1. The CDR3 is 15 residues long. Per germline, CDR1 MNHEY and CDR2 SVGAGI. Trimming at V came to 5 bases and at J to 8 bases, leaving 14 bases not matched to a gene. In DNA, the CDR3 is TGTGCCAGCAGTCGGGGGACAGATGAGGTTCGGGGCTACACCTTC. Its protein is CASSRGTDEVRGYTF.

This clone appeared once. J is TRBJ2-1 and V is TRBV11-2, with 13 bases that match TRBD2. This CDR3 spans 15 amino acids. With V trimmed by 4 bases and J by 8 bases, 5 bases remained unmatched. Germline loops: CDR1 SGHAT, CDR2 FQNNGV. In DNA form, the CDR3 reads TGTGCCAGCAGCTCCACTAGCGGGGGGGCTCATGAGCAGTTCTTC. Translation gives CASSSTSGGAHEQFF.

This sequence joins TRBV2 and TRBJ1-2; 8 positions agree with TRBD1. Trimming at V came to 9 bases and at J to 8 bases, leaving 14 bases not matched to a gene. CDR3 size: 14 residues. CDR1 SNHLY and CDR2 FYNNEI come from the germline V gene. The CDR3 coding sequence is TGTGCCAGTACCGGGACAGGAACGTATATGGGCTACACCTTC. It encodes CASTGTGTYMGYTF.

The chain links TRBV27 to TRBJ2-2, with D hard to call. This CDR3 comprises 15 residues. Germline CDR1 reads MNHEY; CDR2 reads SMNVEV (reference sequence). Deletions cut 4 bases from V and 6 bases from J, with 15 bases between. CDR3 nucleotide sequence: TGTGCCAGCAGTTGGGCAGTGGGATCTCCCGGGGAGCTGTTTTTT. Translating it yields CASSWAVGSPGELFF.

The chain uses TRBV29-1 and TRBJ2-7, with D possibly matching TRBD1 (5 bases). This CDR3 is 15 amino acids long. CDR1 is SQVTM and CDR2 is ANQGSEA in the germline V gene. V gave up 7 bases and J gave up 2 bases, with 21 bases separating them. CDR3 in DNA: TGCAGCGATAAGCCAGGGCTAAAGGCCCCCTACGAGCAGTACTTC. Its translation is CSDKPGLKAPYEQYF.

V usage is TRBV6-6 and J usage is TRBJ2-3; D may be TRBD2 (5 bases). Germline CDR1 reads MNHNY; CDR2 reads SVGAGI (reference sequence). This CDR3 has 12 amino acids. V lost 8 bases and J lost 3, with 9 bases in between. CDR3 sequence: CASSTTTDTQYF. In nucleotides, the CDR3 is TGTGCCAGCTCGACTACGACAGATACGCAGTATTTT.

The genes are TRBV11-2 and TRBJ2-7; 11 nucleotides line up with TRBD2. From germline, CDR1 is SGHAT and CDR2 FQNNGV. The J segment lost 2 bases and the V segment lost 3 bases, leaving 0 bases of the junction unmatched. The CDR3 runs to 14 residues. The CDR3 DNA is TGTGCCAGCAGCTTGGGACTAGCGGCCTACGAGCAGTACTTC. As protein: CASSLGLAAYEQYF.

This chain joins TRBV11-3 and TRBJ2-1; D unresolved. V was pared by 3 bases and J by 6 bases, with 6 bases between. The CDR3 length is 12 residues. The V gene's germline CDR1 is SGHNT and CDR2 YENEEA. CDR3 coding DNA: TGTGCCAGCAGCTTCGGCGGCAATGAGCAGTTCTTC. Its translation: CASSFGGNEQFF.

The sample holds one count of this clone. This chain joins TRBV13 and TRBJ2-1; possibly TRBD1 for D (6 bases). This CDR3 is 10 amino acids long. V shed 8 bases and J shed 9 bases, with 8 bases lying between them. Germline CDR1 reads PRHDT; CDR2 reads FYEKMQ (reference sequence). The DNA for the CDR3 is TGTGCCAGCGGGGGCGTTGAGCAGTTCTTC. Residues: CASGGVEQFF.

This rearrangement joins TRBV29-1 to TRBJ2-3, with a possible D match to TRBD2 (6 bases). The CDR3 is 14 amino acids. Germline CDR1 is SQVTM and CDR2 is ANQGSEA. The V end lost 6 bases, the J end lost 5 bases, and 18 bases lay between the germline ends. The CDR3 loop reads CSVHGQSEGDTQYF. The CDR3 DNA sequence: TGCAGCGTGCACGGACAATCGGAGGGAGATACGCAGTATTTT.

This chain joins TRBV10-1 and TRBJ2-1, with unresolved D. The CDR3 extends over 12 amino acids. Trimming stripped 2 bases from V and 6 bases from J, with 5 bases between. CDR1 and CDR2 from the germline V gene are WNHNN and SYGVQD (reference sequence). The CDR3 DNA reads TGCGCCAGCAGTGAGGGGATCAATGAGCAGTTCTTC. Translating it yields CASSEGINEQFF.

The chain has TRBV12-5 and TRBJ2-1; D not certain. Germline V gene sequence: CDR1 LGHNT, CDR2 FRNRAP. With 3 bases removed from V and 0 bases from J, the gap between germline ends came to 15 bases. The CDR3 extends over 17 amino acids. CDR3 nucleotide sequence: TGTGCTAGTGGTTTTTATTGGGCAGGCAGCTCCTACAATGAGCAGTTCTTC. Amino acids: CASGFYWAGSSYNEQFF.

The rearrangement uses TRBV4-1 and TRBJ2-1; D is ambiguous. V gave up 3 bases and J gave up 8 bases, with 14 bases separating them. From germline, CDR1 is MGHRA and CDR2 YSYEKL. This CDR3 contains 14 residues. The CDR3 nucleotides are TGCGCCAGCAGCCATCCAGTAGAGATCCATGAGCAGTTCTTC. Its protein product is CASSHPVEIHEQFF.

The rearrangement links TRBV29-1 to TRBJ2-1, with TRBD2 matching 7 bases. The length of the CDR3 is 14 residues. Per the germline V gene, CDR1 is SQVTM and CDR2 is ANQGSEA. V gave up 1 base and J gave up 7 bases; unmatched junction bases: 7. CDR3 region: CSVEGVRESNEQFF. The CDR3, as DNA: TGCAGCGTTGAAGGTGTGCGGGAGAGTAATGAGCAGTTCTTC.